These 18 T cell receptor beta chains were all obtained from the same sample, sequenced in a study of T-cell memory formation after mild COVID-19. TCRdb analysed the 5' RACE reads with MiXCR anew, one entry per CDR3 protein. The repertoire includes approximately 400,000 distinct CDR3 sequences, around 24% of them detected once, and 8.5% to 9% sits in the top ten. The sample comprised PBMCs or a T cell subset sorted from them (not recorded which). The receptors were sampled from an adult woman who had mild COVID-19 (a few samples of this study predate the infection). Cell type and time point are not known.

This chain connects TRBV20-1 to TRBJ2-5, with a tentative D call TRBD1 (5 bases). CDR1 and CDR2 from the germline V gene are DFQATT and SNEGSKA (reference sequence). V lost 0 bases and J 3 bases, leaving 14 bases between the germline ends. The CDR3 totals 15 residues. The CDR3 nucleotides are TGCAGTGCTAGAGATTTTGATAAGGGGAAAGAGACCCAGTACTTC. Protein sequence: CSARDFDKGKETQYF.

In its sample, this clonotype was seen once. The chain joins TRBV4-1 to TRBJ2-7, with D possibly being TRBD2 (5 bases). This CDR3 comprises 15 residues. Germline V CDR1 and CDR2: MGHRA, YSYEKL. The V and J ends lost 4 bases and 0 bases respectively, with 13 bases between them. CDR3 loop: CASSRRAASSYEQYF. In DNA, the CDR3 is TGCGCCAGCAGCCGGCGGGCAGCCAGCTCCTACGAGCAGTACTTC.

The chain carries TRBV5-1 and TRBJ1-2; 8 nucleotides agree with TRBD1. The trim removed 3 bases at V and 7 bases at J, leaving 2 bases unmatched. The CDR3 is 12 amino acids. Germline lookup yields CDR1 SGHRS and CDR2 YFSETQ. CDR3 region: CASSSDRVGYTF. As DNA, the CDR3 is TGCGCCAGCAGCTCGGACAGGGTTGGCTACACCTTC.

This chain joins TRBV20-1 and TRBJ2-5; a possible D gene is TRBD2 (6 bases). Trimming cost V 8 bases and J 2 bases, with 24 bases left between them. Germline V gene data show CDR1 as DFQATT and CDR2 as SNEGSKA (reference sequence). The length of the CDR3 is 16 residues. DNA of the CDR3: TGCAGTACCTACGATGGTAGCGGAGATGTACAAGAGACCCAGTACTTC. As protein: CSTYDGSGDVQETQYF.

In its sample, this clonotype was seen a few times. The chain uses TRBV29-1 and TRBJ2-7; D unclear. The CDR3 has 12 residues. Germline V gene data show CDR1 as SQVTM and CDR2 as ANQGSEA. Trimming cost V 4 bases and J 1 base, with 8 bases left between them. The CDR3, as DNA: TGCAGCGTTGGTCACGTATCCTACGAGCAGTACTTC. This codes for CSVGHVSYEQYF.

This CDR3 reads CASSPARQARYNEQFF. DNA for the CDR3: TGTGCCAGCAGCCCCGCCCGACAGGCTCGCTACAATGAGCAGTTCTTC. V gene TRBV7-8 combines with J gene TRBJ2-1; TRBD1 might be the D (6 bases). The CDR3 runs to 16 residues. Looked up from germline, CDR1 is SGHVS and CDR2 is FQNEAQ. V lost 5 bases and J lost 3, with 17 bases in between.

The rearrangement links TRBV7-9 to TRBJ2-3, with 10 positions matching TRBD2. Trimming cost V 5 bases and J 1 base; bases outside gene matches: 3. The CDR3 covers 15 residues. Germline V gene data show CDR1 as SEHNR and CDR2 as FQNEAQ (reference sequence). CDR3: CASSASGGGTDTQYF. CDR3 nucleotide sequence: TGTGCCAGCAGCGCAAGCGGGGGGGGCACAGATACGCAGTATTTT.

The V gene is TRBV10-1, the J gene TRBJ2-1; D is unclear. The CDR3 is 12 residues long. V gave up 0 bases and J gave up 6 bases, with 3 bases separating them. Germline CDR1 and CDR2: WNHNN and SYGVQD (reference sequence). The CDR3 nucleotides read TGCGCCAGCAGTGAGTCAGGCAATGAGCAGTTCTTC. Translation gives CASSESGNEQFF.

This clonotype has a handful of counts. J is TRBJ2-5 and V is TRBV12-3 or TRBV12-4; no firm D call. V dropped 3 bases and J dropped 6 bases, with 5 bases sitting between them. The CDR3 runs 11 residues. CDR3 DNA: TGTGCCAGCAGTTTGGATCAGACCCAGTACTTC. It specifies CASSLDQTQYF.

The V call is TRBV28, the J call TRBJ2-5, with unresolved D. Per germline, CDR1 MDHEN and CDR2 SYDVKM. The CDR3 has 12 residues. V lost 3 bases and J 5 bases, leaving 7 bases between the germline ends. CDR3 region: CASSFGLETQYF. For the CDR3, the DNA is TGTGCCAGCAGTTTTGGTTTGGAGACCCAGTACTTC.

This clonotype was counted at least ten times. This chain connects TRBV6-6 to TRBJ2-3, with TRBD2 matching 9 bases. V dropped 5 bases and J dropped 3; count of bases not matched to a gene: 9. The CDR3 spans 16 residues. Germline V gene lookup returns CDR1 MNHNY and CDR2 SVGAGI (reference sequence). CDR3 protein: CASSDNAGGPTDTQYF. In nucleotides, the CDR3 is TGTGCCAGCAGTGACAATGCGGGGGGGCCGACAGATACGCAGTATTTT.

This clonotype was counted a few times. The rearrangement links TRBV5-4 to TRBJ1-3, with D maybe TRBD1 (6 bases). Trimming stripped 2 bases from V and 1 base from J, with 10 bases between. Germline V gives CDR1 SGHNT, CDR2 YYREEE (reference sequence). The length of the CDR3 is 15 residues. The CDR3 protein is CASSLQGLSGNTIYF. CDR3 bases: TGTGCCAGCAGCTTACAGGGTCTGTCTGGAAACACCATATATTTT.

This clonotype was counted at least ten times. The chain links TRBV20-1 to TRBJ2-5, with TRBD2 identical over 11 bases. Per the germline V gene, CDR1 is DFQATT and CDR2 is SNEGSKA (reference sequence). Trimming at V came to 3 bases and at J to 9 bases, leaving 12 bases not matched to a gene. CDR3 length: 15 residues. The CDR3 coding sequence is TGCAGTGCTAGGGAACTAGCGGGAGCTACCCGGGCCCAGTACTTC. Translation gives CSARELAGATRAQYF.

This clonotype turned up a few times. This sequence joins TRBV7-6 and TRBJ2-3; D not resolved. The CDR3 runs to 14 residues. Trimming stripped 6 bases from V and 1 base from J, with 11 bases between. Germline V gene lookup returns CDR1 SGHVS and CDR2 FNYEAQ. In DNA form, the CDR3 reads TGTGCCAGCAGTTTCTCCCTGGGCACAGATACGCAGTATTTT. Translation gives CASSFSLGTDTQYF.

This clonotype was observed a handful of times. The V call is TRBV7-2, the J call TRBJ1-1, with TRBD1 matching over 7 bases. This CDR3 is 16 amino acids long. The V and J ends lost 5 bases and 1 base, in that order; junction bases with no gene match: 10. Germline-derived CDR1 and CDR2 are SGHTA and FQGNSA. The CDR3 spells CASSRTGARGNTEAFF. As DNA, the CDR3 is TGTGCCAGCAGCCGCACAGGGGCCCGAGGGAACACTGAAGCTTTCTTT.

This clonotype was seen a few times. The chain carries TRBV6-1 and TRBJ1-2, with 7 bases that match TRBD1. The CDR3 runs 14 residues. J lost 2 bases, V lost 0 bases, and 0 bases had no gene match. Germline CDR1 is MNHNS and CDR2 is SASEGT. Here the CDR3 reads CASSEATGNYGYTF. The CDR3 bases are TGTGCCAGCAGTGAAGCGACAGGGAACTATGGCTACACCTTC.

In its sample, this clonotype was seen a few times. This chain links TRBV9 with TRBJ1-3, with 11 bases that match TRBD1. The CDR3 has 14 amino acids. In germline, CDR1 is SGDLS, CDR2 YYNGEE. The ends lost 4 bases at V and 7 bases at J; junction bases unmatched: 4. The CDR3 nucleotides are TGTGCCAGCAGCCCCGGACAGGGGGCGAACACCATATATTTT. It translates to CASSPGQGANTIYF.

This clonotype was observed a handful of times. The gene calls are TRBV6-5 and TRBJ2-7; D perhaps matches TRBD2 (6 bases). CDR1 MNHEY and CDR2 SVGAGI come from the germline V gene. Trimming removed 5 bases from V and 6 bases from J, with 20 bases in between. CDR3 length: 15 residues. The CDR3 sequence: CASSTRGRSSGEQYF. The DNA for the CDR3 is TGTGCCAGCAGTACGAGAGGGAGGTCTTCCGGCGAGCAGTACTTC.